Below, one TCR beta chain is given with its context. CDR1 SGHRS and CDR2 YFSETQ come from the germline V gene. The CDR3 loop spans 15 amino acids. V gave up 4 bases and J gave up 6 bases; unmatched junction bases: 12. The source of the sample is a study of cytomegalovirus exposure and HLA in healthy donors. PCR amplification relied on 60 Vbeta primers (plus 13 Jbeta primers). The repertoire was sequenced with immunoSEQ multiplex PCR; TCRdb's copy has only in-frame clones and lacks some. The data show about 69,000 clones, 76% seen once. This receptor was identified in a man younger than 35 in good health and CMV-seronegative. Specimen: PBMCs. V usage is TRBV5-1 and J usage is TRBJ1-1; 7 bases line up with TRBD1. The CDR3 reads CASSPRTGEGSEAFF. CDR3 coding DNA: TGCGCCAGCAGCCCCCGAACAGGGGAAGGGTCTGAAGCTTTCTTT.